The 17 T cell receptor beta chains below were found in one sample sequenced in a study of cytomegalovirus exposure and HLA in healthy donors. Data came from immunoSEQ multiplex PCR; TCRdb stores just in-frame clones and leaves some out. The table shows more than 85,000 clones, with 85% to 90% occurring only once. Sequencing input: PBMCs. All receptors come from a woman in her twenties or thirties in good health and CMV-seropositive.

The chain joins TRBV4-2 to TRBJ1-2; D remains ambiguous. V dropped 1 base and J dropped 4 bases, with 10 bases sitting between them. This CDR3 region has 14 residues. CDR1 and CDR2 (germline): LGHNA, YNFKEQ. Here the CDR3 DNA reads TGTGCCAGCAGCCAAGGGGAAGAGGGCTATGGCTACACCTTC. Protein product: CASSQGEEGYGYTF.

The chain joins TRBV30 to TRBJ2-1, with 10 bases aligning to TRBD2. V trimming: 0 bases; J trimming: 5 bases; junction bases outside the gene matches: 4. CDR3 length equals 15 residues. CDR1 and CDR2 from the germline V gene are GTSNPN and SVGIG (reference sequence). The CDR3 DNA is TGTGCCTGGAGTGTACGTCTAGCGGGGGACAATGAGCAGTTCTTC. Translated: CAWSVRLAGDNEQFF.

V is TRBV5-5 and J is TRBJ2-1; D gene unclear. V dropped 7 bases and J dropped 5 bases, with 19 bases sitting between them. The CDR3 runs to 15 residues. Germline V CDR1 and CDR2: SGHKS, YYEKEE (reference sequence). The CDR3 protein is CASRRAASGNNEQFF. CDR3 bases: TGTGCCAGCCGACGAGCAGCTTCAGGAAACAATGAGCAGTTCTTC.

The CDR3 loop reads CAWTGFGGREHNEQFF. CDR3 coding DNA: TGTGCCTGGACGGGGTTTGGCGGGAGGGAACACAATGAGCAGTTCTTC. V usage is TRBV30 and J usage is TRBJ2-1, with TRBD2 matching over 9 bases. V lost 4 bases to trimming and J lost 5 bases; unmatched junction nucleotides: 12. The CDR3 sequence is 16 residues long. Germline V lookup: CDR1 GTSNPN, CDR2 SVGIG (reference sequence).

V usage is TRBV5-6 and J usage is TRBJ2-2; 8 positions match TRBD2. Per the germline V gene, CDR1 is SGHDT and CDR2 is YYEEEE. Germline trimming cut 4 bases from V and 0 bases from J; bases unmatched to any gene: 11. The CDR3 contains 18 residues. Here the CDR3 reads CASSPEALAGPNTGELFF. CDR3 bases: TGTGCCAGCAGCCCCGAGGCCCTAGCGGGCCCGAACACCGGGGAGCTGTTTTTT.

The V call is TRBV19, the J call TRBJ1-5; TRBD1 might be the D (5 bases). V lost 5 bases and J 0 bases, leaving 17 bases between the germline ends. There are 17 residues in the CDR3. The V gene's germline CDR1 is LNHDA and CDR2 SQIVND (reference sequence). The CDR3 here is CASSPYGTPNSNQPQHF. CDR3 nucleotide sequence: TGTGCCAGTAGTCCCTACGGGACTCCCAATAGCAATCAGCCCCAGCATTTT.

The V call is TRBV19, the J call TRBJ2-2; D is possibly TRBD2 (7 bases). The CDR3 is 16 residues long. Trimming left V 6 bases short and J 1 base short, with 15 bases between. CDR1 is LNHDA and CDR2 is SQIVND in the germline V gene (reference sequence). The CDR3 protein is CASSQGGALNTGELFF. In nucleotides, the CDR3 is TGTGCCAGTAGCCAAGGGGGGGCACTGAACACCGGGGAGCTGTTTTTT.

This chain joins TRBV30 and TRBJ2-1; tentatively, D is TRBD2 (5 bases). V gave up 3 bases and J gave up 2 bases, with 8 bases separating them. The CDR3 is made up of 13 amino acids. Germline V gene data show CDR1 as GTSNPN and CDR2 as SVGIG (reference sequence). CDR3 sequence reads: CAWRDGAYNEQFF. CDR3 DNA: TGTGCCTGGAGGGACGGGGCCTACAATGAGCAGTTCTTC. The full variable domain, its missing parts supplied by reference TRBV30 and TRBJ2-1, is SQTIHQWPATLVQPVGSPLSLECTVEGTSNPNLYWYRQAAGRGLQLLFYSVGIGQISSEVPQNLSASRPQDRQFILSSKKLLLSDSGFYLCAWRDGAYNEQFFGPGTRLTVL.

The chain has TRBV4-2 and TRBJ2-2, with D tentatively TRBD2 (5 bases). The CDR3 totals 15 residues. Germline CDR1 and CDR2: LGHNA and YNFKEQ. V was trimmed by 4 bases and J by 1 base, leaving 10 bases between them. The CDR3 spells CASSPMGENTGELFF. The CDR3 DNA follows: TGTGCCAGCAGCCCCATGGGAGAGAACACCGGGGAGCTGTTTTTT.

The J gene is TRBJ1-3, the V gene TRBV2, with D possibly TRBD1 on 5 matching bases. V lost 3 bases and J lost 3, with 15 bases in between. This CDR3 has 16 residues. The germline V gene has CDR1 SNHLY and CDR2 FYNNEI. In DNA form, the CDR3 reads TGTGCCAGCAGTGAGGAAGCAGGGAGGCTTGGAAACACCATATATTTT. Its translation: CASSEEAGRLGNTIYF.

The chain carries TRBV4-1 and TRBJ2-6; D possibly corresponds to TRBD1 (6 bases). Trimming stripped 4 bases from V and 2 bases from J, with 18 bases between. This CDR3 comprises 18 residues. Germline V gives CDR1 MGHRA, CDR2 YSYEKL. The CDR3 region has the DNA TGCGCCAGCAGCCGCATTTTTCAGGGGCCCACTGGGGCCAACGTCCTGACTTTC. This encodes CASSRIFQGPTGANVLTF.

The chain couples TRBV27 to TRBJ2-5; 7 nucleotides line up with TRBD2. The CDR3 spans 14 residues. Germline V CDR1 and CDR2: MNHEY, SMNVEV (reference sequence). V shed 7 bases and J 5 bases; nucleotides not matched to a gene: 10. The CDR3 spells CASTWGGRGETQYF. DNA of the CDR3: TGTGCCAGCACCTGGGGCGGGAGAGGGGAGACCCAGTACTTC.

The chain couples TRBV4-3 to TRBJ2-5; 8 bases fit TRBD1. CDR1 and CDR2 from the germline V gene are LGHNA and YSLEER. V was clipped by 4 bases and J by 1 base; unmatched bases: 5. This CDR3 is built from 15 residues. CDR3 protein: CASSPGGTGQETQYF. CDR3 nucleotide sequence: TGCGCCAGCAGCCCGGGTGGGACAGGCCAAGAGACCCAGTACTTC.

This chain links TRBV7-2 with TRBJ2-3; 9 bases are shared with TRBD2. Germline V gives CDR1 SGHTA, CDR2 FQGNSA. The V gene end was trimmed by 3 bases and the J gene end by 6 bases; junction bases not matched to a gene: 7. This CDR3 has 15 amino acids. The CDR3 DNA sequence: TGTGCCAGCAGCTTCGGCGGGGGGGCCGGGGATACGCAGTATTTT. As protein: CASSFGGGAGDTQYF.

The chain uses TRBV6-5 and TRBJ1-1; 11 bases align to TRBD1. The CDR3 is 15 residues long. In germline, CDR1 is MNHEY, CDR2 SVGAGI. V was pared by 5 bases and J by 4 bases, with 6 bases of the junction left unmatched. The CDR3 loop is CASSRTGGAVTEAFF. The CDR3, as DNA: TGTGCCAGCAGTAGGACAGGGGGCGCGGTCACTGAAGCTTTCTTT.

The chain is built from TRBV11-1 and TRBJ1-1; 7 nucleotides align to TRBD1. V shed 7 bases, J shed 1 base, and the junction held 6 bases outside the gene matches. There are 14 residues in the CDR3. CDR1 SGHAT and CDR2 FQDESV come from the germline V gene (reference sequence). DNA for the CDR3: TGTGCCAGCACACAGGGGAATGGGAACACTGAAGCTTTCTTT. Translation: CASTQGNGNTEAFF.

For the CDR3, the DNA is TGTGCCAGCAGCCTCACTAGCGGGAGGGCCGCAGATACGCAGTATTTT. It specifies CASSLTSGRAADTQYF. The genes are TRBV4-2 and TRBJ2-3; 13 nucleotides line up with TRBD2. J was trimmed by 4 bases and V by 4 bases; bases with no gene match: 5. Germline CDR1 and CDR2: LGHNA and YNFKEQ. This CDR3 has 16 residues.